One sample yielded the 3 T cell receptor beta chains listed below, sequenced in a study of blood T cell repertoires in COVID-19. Measured with immunoSEQ multiplex PCR; TCRdb has only the in-frame clones, and not every one. The sample has over 350,000 clones, about nine tenths seen once. Material for sequencing was PBMCs or T cells enriched from blood (not recorded which). Receptors were obtained from a woman aged 35 to 49 who had been exposed to COVID-19.

V usage is TRBV5-1 and J usage is TRBJ1-6, with 7 bases matching TRBD1. The CDR3 spans 15 residues. The V gene's germline CDR1 is SGHRS and CDR2 YFSETQ. Trimming at V came to 4 bases and at J to 10 bases, leaving 11 bases not matched to a gene. CDR3 in amino acids: CASSLGDSLNSPLHF. The CDR3 DNA sequence: TGCGCCAGCAGCCTAGGGGACAGTCTGAACTCACCCCTCCACTTT.

The gene calls are TRBV2 and TRBJ2-6; D gene uncertain. This CDR3 contains 16 residues. The V end was cut by 2 bases, the J end by 0 bases, with 8 bases between. CDR1 and CDR2 (germline): SNHLY, FYNNEI. CDR3 DNA: TGTGCCAGCAGTGAACTTCGGAGCTCTGGGGCCAACGTCCTGACTTTC. Encoded protein: CASSELRSSGANVLTF. The variable domain in full, with the rest retrieved from reference TRBV2 and TRBJ2-6, is EPEVTQTPSHQVTQMGQEVILRCVPISNHLYFYWYRQILGQKVEFLVSFYNNEISEKSEIFDDQFSVERPDGSNFTLKIRSTKLEDSAMYFCASSELRSSGANVLTFGAGSRLTVL.

Of note for this clone: The germline gene is not matched at one end of the junction; a read error may be the cause. The V and J genes are TRBV7-7 and TRBJ2-3; D is uncertain. CDR1 is SSHAT, CDR2 FNYEAQ, per germline (reference sequence). This CDR3 is 16 amino acids long. DNA of the CDR3: TGTGCTAGCAGCCTAATCAGGTCGGCCCTCACAGATACGCAGTATTTT. Translation: CASSLIRSALTDTQYF.